Listed below are T cell receptor beta chains from one sample, sequenced in a study of T cell changes during pregnancy in multiple sclerosis. Method: immunoSEQ multiplex PCR; TCRdb's copy keeps in-frame clones and lacks some. The table has just over 65,000 clones, about 90% seen once. The source material was peripheral blood, sampled in the second trimester of pregnancy. The receptor source for this set is a female donor with multiple sclerosis, enrolled in a pregnancy study. Each CDR3 is given with its conserved first and last residue. The D gene is left open where the match is weak. Clone sizes are given selectively: once, few, many, or a class where the clone is expanded.

J: TRBJ2-3; size: .; V: TRBV11-2; D: .; length: 18; DNA: TGTGCCAGCAGCTTAGATTGGGGGGGCGTTAGCCCCACAGATACGCAGTATTTT; CDR3: CASSLDWGGVSPTDTQYF
J: TRBJ2-7; size: .; V: TRBV29-1; D: TRBD1; length: 13; DNA: TGCAGCGTCTGGGGGGACAGGCCCTACGAGCAGTACTTC; CDR3: CSVWGDRPYEQYF
J: TRBJ1-2; size: .; V: TRBV20-1; D: .; length: 11; DNA: TGCAGTGCTAGAGGCAGGGATGGCTACACCTTC; CDR3: CSARGRDGYTF
J: TRBJ2-2; size: .; V: TRBV2; D: TRBD2; length: 17; DNA: TGTGCCAGCTCCCTTTCCCGAGCGGGGGTAGGCACCGGGGAGCTGTTTTTT; CDR3: CASSLSRAGVGTGELFF
J: TRBJ2-7; size: .; V: TRBV27; D: TRBD2; length: 15; DNA: TGTGCCAGCAGTTTACTGGGCGGGGGTCCCTACGAGCAGTACTTC; CDR3: CASSLLGGGPYEQYF
J: TRBJ2-7; size: .; V: TRBV2; D: .; length: 11; DNA: TGTGCCAGCAAACGGGGATACGAGCAGTACTTC; CDR3: CASKRGYEQYF
J: TRBJ2-7; size: .; V: TRBV19; D: .; length: 12; DNA: TGTGCCAGTAAGGGGGTATCCTACGAGCAGTACTTC; CDR3: CASKGVSYEQYF
J: TRBJ1-2; size: .; V: TRBV18; D: TRBD1; length: 17; DNA: TGTGCCAGCTCTCCCTCAGGGACAGCTTACCTTAACTATGGCTACACCTTC; CDR3: CASSPSGTAYLNYGYTF
J: TRBJ2-3; size: .; V: TRBV7-3; D: .; length: 16; DNA: TGTGCCAGCAGCCCATCAGCGGCCATCAGCACAGATACGCAGTATTTT; CDR3: CASSPSAAISTDTQYF
J: TRBJ1-2; size: .; V: TRBV19; D: TRBD1; length: 15; DNA: TGTGCCAGTAGTATTGCCGGGACAGGGGGCTATGGCTACACCTTC; CDR3: CASSIAGTGGYGYTF
J: TRBJ1-1; size: .; V: TRBV7-2; D: .; length: 14; DNA: TGTGCCAGCAGCTTAGGACGGACTAACACTGAAGCTTTCTTT; CDR3: CASSLGRTNTEAFF
J: TRBJ2-2; size: .; V: TRBV7-9; D: TRBD1; length: 16; DNA: TGTGCCAGCAGCTTAGAAGGGACAGCTGTTACCGGGGAGCTGTTTTTT; CDR3: CASSLEGTAVTGELFF
J: TRBJ1-1; size: .; V: TRBV21-1; D: .; length: 15; DNA: TGTGCCAGCAGCAAAAATTTGGGACAAAACACTGAAGCTTTCTTT; CDR3: CASSKNLGQNTEAFF
J: TRBJ2-7; size: .; V: TRBV7-2; D: TRBD2; length: 17; DNA: TGTGCCAGCAGCCTCACTAGCGGGGGGGCCGCGTCCTACGAGCAGTACTTC; CDR3: CASSLTSGGAASYEQYF
J: TRBJ1-1; size: .; V: TRBV7-6; D: .; length: 14; DNA: TGTGCCAGCAGCGAAGCCACAGGGAGCACTGAAGCTTTCTTT; CDR3: CASSEATGSTEAFF
J: TRBJ2-5; size: .; V: TRBV30; D: TRBD2; length: 16; DNA: TGTGCCTGGAGTGTACCTAGCGGGGGAACCAGGGAGACCCAGTACTTC; CDR3: CAWSVPSGGTRETQYF
J: TRBJ2-3; size: few; V: TRBV2; D: .; length: 15; DNA: TGTGCCAGCAGTGAGGCCCGGACTTTCACAGATACGCAGTATTTT; CDR3: CASSEARTFTDTQYF
J: TRBJ2-2; size: .; V: TRBV6-4; D: .; length: 15; DNA: TGTGCCAGCAGTGAGGGGGCCGGGAACACCGGGGAGCTGTTTTTT; CDR3: CASSEGAGNTGELFF
J: TRBJ1-1; size: .; V: TRBV4-2; D: .; length: 14; DNA: TGTGCCAGCAGCCAGGCAGCGTTCAACACTGAAGCTTTCTTT; CDR3: CASSQAAFNTEAFF
J: TRBJ2-3; size: .; V: TRBV18; D: .; length: 14; DNA: TGTGCCAGCTCACTACAGAGAATCACAGATACGCAGTATTTT; CDR3: CASSLQRITDTQYF
J: TRBJ2-1; size: .; V: TRBV7-9; D: .; length: 15; DNA: TGTGCCAGCAGCTTCGGACTTCAAAGGAGTAATGAGCAGTTCTTC; CDR3: CASSFGLQRSNEQFF
J: TRBJ1-6; size: .; V: TRBV9; D: .; length: 18; DNA: TGTGCCAGCAGCGGAGCCGCATCAGCGTCCTCGGGTAATTCACCCCTCCACTTT; CDR3: CASSGAASASSGNSPLHF
J: TRBJ1-3; size: .; V: TRBV7-9; D: .; length: 12; DNA: TGTGCCAGGGGCCAACCCGCTGACACCATATATTTT; CDR3: CARGQPADTIYF
J: TRBJ1-5; size: few; V: TRBV7-9; D: .; length: 17; DNA: TGTGCCAGCAGCGGTGACAGTAAACTTAATAGCAATCAGCCCCAGCATTTT; CDR3: CASSGDSKLNSNQPQHF
J: TRBJ2-3; size: .; V: TRBV5-4; D: .; length: 14; DNA: TGTGCCAGCAGCTCGAAACAGGGTGCAGATACGCAGTATTTT; CDR3: CASSSKQGADTQYF
J: TRBJ1-1; size: .; V: TRBV19; D: TRBD1; length: 17; DNA: TGTGCCAGTAGTATAGTGGACAGGGGGGCCTTGAACACTGAAGCTTTCTTT; CDR3: CASSIVDRGALNTEAFF
J: TRBJ2-5; size: .; V: TRBV5-6; D: TRBD2; length: 18; DNA: TGTGCCAGCAGCTTGGACGACCGGGCAGCGGGGCATCAAGAGACCCAGTACTTC; CDR3: CASSLDDRAAGHQETQYF
J: TRBJ2-3; size: .; V: TRBV9; D: TRBD2; length: 16; DNA: TGTGCCAGCAGCGCTACCGGCGGGGGGCTTTTAGATACGCAGTATTTT; CDR3: CASSATGGGLLDTQYF
J: TRBJ2-2; size: .; V: TRBV6-4; D: .; length: 15; DNA: TGTGCCAGCAGTGACTCAACAGGGTCGAGCGGGGAGCTGTTTTTT; CDR3: CASSDSTGSSGELFF
J: TRBJ2-2; size: .; V: TRBV10-3; D: .; length: 15; DNA: TGTGCCATCAGGGGGGAGGTCCTCAACACCGGGGAGCTGTTTTTT; CDR3: CAIRGEVLNTGELFF
J: TRBJ2-1; size: .; V: TRBV7-2; D: TRBD2; length: 15; DNA: TGTGCCAGCAGCGTCAGGACTAGCGGGGGGGATGAGCAGTTCTTC; CDR3: CASSVRTSGGDEQFF
J: TRBJ2-5; size: .; V: TRBV5-4; D: TRBD2; length: 16; DNA: TGTGCCAGCAGCTCGGAACTAGCGGGGGGGCGGGAGACCCAGTACTTC; CDR3: CASSSELAGGRETQYF
J: TRBJ2-1; size: .; V: TRBV7-6; D: TRBD2; length: 16; DNA: TGTGCCAGCAGCTTACAGCGGGGGCCCACCTACAATGAGCAGTTCTTC; CDR3: CASSLQRGPTYNEQFF
J: TRBJ2-7; size: .; V: TRBV30; D: TRBD1; length: 12; DNA: TGTGCCTGGAGTCAGGGGGCATACGAGCAGTACTTC; CDR3: CAWSQGAYEQYF
J: TRBJ2-1; size: .; V: TRBV11-2; D: TRBD1; length: 17; DNA: TGTGCCAGCAGCTCGTTAACAGGGGGCCTGGGGCACAATGAGCAGTTCTTC; CDR3: CASSSLTGGLGHNEQFF
J: TRBJ2-1; size: .; V: TRBV6-5; D: TRBD2; length: 16; DNA: TGTGCCAGCAGTTACTCTACTAGCGGGGGGGCCTGGGAGCAGTTCTTC; CDR3: CASSYSTSGGAWEQFF
J: TRBJ1-4; size: .; V: TRBV7-9; D: .; length: 13; DNA: TGTGCCAGCGGGGCGGGGGCGAATGAAAAACTGTTTTTT; CDR3: CASGAGANEKLFF
J: TRBJ2-5; size: .; V: TRBV7-2; D: TRBD2; length: 16; DNA: TGTGCCAGCAGCTTAGGCCCTAGCGGGGGGCAAGAGACCCAGTACTTC; CDR3: CASSLGPSGGQETQYF
J: TRBJ1-1; size: few; V: TRBV20-1; D: .; length: 10; DNA: TGCAGGCTGGGAGACACTGAAGCTTTCTTT; CDR3: CRLGDTEAFF
J: TRBJ1-1; size: .; V: TRBV5-1; D: .; length: 14; DNA: TGCGCCAGCAGCTTGGGGGGGCCCACCCATGAAGCTTTCTTT; CDR3: CASSLGGPTHEAFF
J: TRBJ1-1; size: .; V: TRBV11-1; D: TRBD1; length: 15; DNA: TGTGCCAGCAGCGCCACAGGGGCGGGTTACACTGAAGCTTTCTTT; CDR3: CASSATGAGYTEAFF
J: TRBJ1-1; size: .; V: TRBV5-4; D: TRBD1; length: 14; DNA: TGTGCCAGCCACGTCCCGGGACAGTACTCTGAAGCTTTCTTT; CDR3: CASHVPGQYSEAFF
J: TRBJ1-1; size: .; V: TRBV5-4; D: .; length: 14; DNA: TGTGCCAGCAGCTTTGGGCGGGGGGACACTGAAGCTTTCTTT; CDR3: CASSFGRGDTEAFF
J: TRBJ2-3; size: .; V: TRBV7-9; D: .; length: 14; DNA: TGTGCCAGCAGCGCGGGACAGTACACAGATACGCAGTATTTT; CDR3: CASSAGQYTDTQYF
J: TRBJ2-5; size: .; V: TRBV7-2; D: .; length: 13; DNA: TGTGCCAGCAGCTTAGACGGATTCGGGAGCCAGTACTTC; CDR3: CASSLDGFGSQYF
J: TRBJ1-1; size: .; V: TRBV19; D: TRBD1; length: 15; DNA: TGTGCCAGTAGGGCGGGACAGGGGGGTTCCACTGAAGCTTTCTTT; CDR3: CASRAGQGGSTEAFF
J: TRBJ1-4; size: .; V: TRBV5-1; D: .; length: 14; DNA: TGCGCCAGCAGCTTGTGGCAGGGTGATGAAAAACTGTTTTTT; CDR3: CASSLWQGDEKLFF
J: TRBJ2-7; size: .; V: TRBV4-3; D: .; length: 12; DNA: TGCGCCAGCAGCCAAGTCGGGGGCGAGCAGTACTTC; CDR3: CASSQVGGEQYF
J: TRBJ1-1; size: .; V: TRBV18; D: .; length: 13; DNA: TGTGCCAGCTCACGGCAGCAGGACACTGAAGCTTTCTTT; CDR3: CASSRQQDTEAFF
J: TRBJ2-1; size: .; V: TRBV6-1; D: .; length: 15; DNA: TGTGCCAGCAGTGAAGGGAGCGGAGCCTACAATGAGCAGTTCTTC; CDR3: CASSEGSGAYNEQFF
J: TRBJ2-3; size: .; V: TRBV9; D: TRBD2; length: 17; DNA: TGTGCCAGCAGCGCCGGGACTAGCGGCCAGAGCACAGATACGCAGTATTTT; CDR3: CASSAGTSGQSTDTQYF